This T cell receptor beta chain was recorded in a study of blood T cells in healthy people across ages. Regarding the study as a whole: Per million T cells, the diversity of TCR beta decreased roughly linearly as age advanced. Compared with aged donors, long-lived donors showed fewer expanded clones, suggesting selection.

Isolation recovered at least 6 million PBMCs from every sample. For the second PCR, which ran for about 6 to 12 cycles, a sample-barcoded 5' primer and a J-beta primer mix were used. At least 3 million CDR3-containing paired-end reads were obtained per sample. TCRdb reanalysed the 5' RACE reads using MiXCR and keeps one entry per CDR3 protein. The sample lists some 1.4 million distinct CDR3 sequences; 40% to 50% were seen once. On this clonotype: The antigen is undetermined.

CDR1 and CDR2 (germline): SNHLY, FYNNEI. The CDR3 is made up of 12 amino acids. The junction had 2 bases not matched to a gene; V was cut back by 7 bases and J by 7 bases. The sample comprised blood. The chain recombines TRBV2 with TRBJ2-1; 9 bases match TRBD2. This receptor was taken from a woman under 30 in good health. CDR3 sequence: CASNSGSNEQFF. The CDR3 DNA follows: TGTGCCAGCAATAGCGGGAGTAATGAGCAGTTCTTC.